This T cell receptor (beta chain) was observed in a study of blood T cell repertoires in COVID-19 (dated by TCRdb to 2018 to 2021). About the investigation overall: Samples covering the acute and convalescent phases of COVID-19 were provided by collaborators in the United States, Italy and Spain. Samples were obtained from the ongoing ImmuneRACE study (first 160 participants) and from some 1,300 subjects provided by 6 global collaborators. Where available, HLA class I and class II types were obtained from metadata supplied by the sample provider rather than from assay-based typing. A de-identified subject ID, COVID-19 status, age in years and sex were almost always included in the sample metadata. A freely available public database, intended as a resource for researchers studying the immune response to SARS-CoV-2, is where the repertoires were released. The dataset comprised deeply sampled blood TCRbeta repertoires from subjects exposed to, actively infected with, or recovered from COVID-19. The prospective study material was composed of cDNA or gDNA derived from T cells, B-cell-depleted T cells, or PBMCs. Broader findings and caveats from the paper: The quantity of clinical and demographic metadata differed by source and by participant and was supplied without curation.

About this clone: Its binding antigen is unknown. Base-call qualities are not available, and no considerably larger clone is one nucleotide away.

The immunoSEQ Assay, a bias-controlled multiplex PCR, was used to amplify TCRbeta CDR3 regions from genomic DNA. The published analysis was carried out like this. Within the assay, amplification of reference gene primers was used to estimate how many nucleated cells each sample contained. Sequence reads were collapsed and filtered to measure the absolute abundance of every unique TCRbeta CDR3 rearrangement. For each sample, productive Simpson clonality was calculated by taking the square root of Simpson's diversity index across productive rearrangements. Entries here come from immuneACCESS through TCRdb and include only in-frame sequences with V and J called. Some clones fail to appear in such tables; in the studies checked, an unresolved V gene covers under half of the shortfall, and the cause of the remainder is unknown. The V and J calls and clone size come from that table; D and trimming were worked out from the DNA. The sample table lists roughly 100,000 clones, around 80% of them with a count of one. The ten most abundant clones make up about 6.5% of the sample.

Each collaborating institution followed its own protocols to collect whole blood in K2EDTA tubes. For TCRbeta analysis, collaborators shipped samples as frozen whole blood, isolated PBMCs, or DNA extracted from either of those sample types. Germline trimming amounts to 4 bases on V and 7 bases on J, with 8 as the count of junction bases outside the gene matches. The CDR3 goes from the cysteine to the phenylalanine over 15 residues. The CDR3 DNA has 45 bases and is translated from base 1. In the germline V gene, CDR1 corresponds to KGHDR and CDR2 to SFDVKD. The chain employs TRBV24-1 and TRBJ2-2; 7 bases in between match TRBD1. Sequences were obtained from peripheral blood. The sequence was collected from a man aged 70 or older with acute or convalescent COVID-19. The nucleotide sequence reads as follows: TGTGCCACCAGTGACCTGCAGGGGGATCTCGGGGAGCTGTTTTTT. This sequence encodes CATSDLQGDLGELFF.